Following are 22 T cell receptor beta chains from one sample sequenced in a study of regulatory T cells in long-lasting Graves disease. Arm-PCR of CDR3 regions and iRepertoire HTBI primers were the basis on which TCR beta libraries were built. TCRdb re-called the multiplex PCR reads through MiXCR, storing one row per CDR3 protein. The repertoire holds about 300,000 distinct CDR3 sequences, with 15% to 20% as singletons. As for time point: newly diagnosed GD, antithyroid drugs for less than 3 months. PBMC RNA served as the TCR library source. The sequences come from peripheral blood mononuclear cells (PBMCs), collected at new diagnosis, from a patient treated with antithyroid drugs. Receptor source: a female donor with Graves disease.

This clonotype has a handful of counts. The V and J genes are TRBV5-8 and TRBJ2-3; 11 nucleotides align to TRBD1. This CDR3 has 16 amino acids. CDR1 is SGHTS and CDR2 is YDEGEE in the germline V gene. V gave up 4 bases and J gave up 5 bases; unmatched junction bases: 9. The CDR3 spells CASSPLGQGAKDTQYF. DNA for the CDR3: TGTGCCAGCAGCCCACTAGGACAGGGGGCCAAAGATACGCAGTATTTT.

The chain is built from TRBV5-5 and TRBJ2-3; D possibly corresponds to TRBD2 (5 bases). CDR1 and CDR2 (germline): SGHKS, YYEKEE (reference sequence). The CDR3 consists of 16 residues. Trimming took off 2 bases at V and 2 bases at J, with 15 bases between the two ends. For the CDR3, the DNA is TGTGCCAGCAGCTTACCCCTATCCGGGAACACAGATACGCAGTATTTT. Translation gives CASSLPLSGNTDTQYF.

This clonotype has ten or more counts. The chain combines TRBV11-2 with TRBJ2-1; 7 nucleotides align to TRBD1. Per germline, CDR1 SGHAT and CDR2 FQNNGV. The junction had 8 bases not matched to a gene; V was cut back by 5 bases and J by 7 bases. The CDR3 has 14 amino acids. In DNA form, the CDR3 reads TGTGCCAGCAGCGGATGGGACAGCCAAAATGAGCAGTTCTTC. The encoded protein is CASSGWDSQNEQFF. Variable domain in full (rest from reference TRBV11-2 and TRBJ2-1): EAGVAQSPRYKIIEKRQSVAFWCNPISGHATLYWYQQILGQGPKLLIQFQNNGVVDDSQLPKDRFSAERLKGVDSTLKIQPAKLEDSAVYLCASSGWDSQNEQFFGPGTRLTVL.

This clonotype was counted ten times or more. The genes are TRBV28 and TRBJ2-1; 7 positions agree with TRBD2. The CDR3 has 14 residues. After removal of 5 bases from V and 8 bases from J, the junction contained 9 bases not matched to a gene. The germline V gene encodes CDR1 MDHEN and CDR2 SYDVKM. CDR3 nucleotide sequence: TGTGCCAGCAGTGCGGGAGTCGGGGGTTATGAGCAGTTCTTC. It yields the protein CASSAGVGGYEQFF.

This clonotype was seen repeatedly, ten times or more. The genes are TRBV6-5 and TRBJ1-5; D unclear. Trimming removed 0 bases from V and 0 bases from J, with 6 bases in between. Germline values: CDR1 MNHEY, CDR2 SVGAGI. CDR3 size: 15 residues. CDR3 in amino acids: CASSYSKASNQPQHF. The CDR3 coding sequence is TGTGCCAGCAGTTACTCGAAGGCTAGCAATCAGCCCCAGCATTTT.

This clonotype was found many times. The chain has TRBV28 and TRBJ2-7, with 8 bases aligning to TRBD2. With V trimmed by 5 bases and J by 5 bases, 17 bases remained unmatched. This CDR3 is 17 amino acids long. CDR1 MDHEN and CDR2 SYDVKM come from the germline V gene. As DNA, the CDR3 is TGTGCCAGCAGTCGGCGGGCGGGGGGAGCGGGAGTTGACGAGCAGTACTTC. The encoded protein is CASSRRAGGAGVDEQYF.

This clonotype appeared many times. This chain links TRBV6-1 with TRBJ1-4; maybe TRBD1 (5 bases). There are 14 residues in the CDR3. Germline V gene sequence: CDR1 MNHNS, CDR2 SASEGT. V lost 6 bases and J lost 5, with 13 bases in between. The CDR3 region is CASRTRDVNEKLFF. The CDR3 coding sequence is TGTGCCAGCAGAACCCGGGACGTCAATGAAAAACTGTTTTTT.

The chain is built from TRBV20-1 and TRBJ2-6; D gene unclear. This CDR3 has 14 amino acids. CDR1 is DFQATT, CDR2 SNEGSKA, per germline (reference sequence). The V gene lost 3 bases and the J gene lost 0 bases, with 6 bases spanning the gap. The CDR3 is CSARGFSGANVLTF. CDR3 DNA sequence: TGCAGTGCTAGGGGGTTCTCTGGGGCCAACGTCCTGACTTTC.

This clonotype has at least ten counts. V is TRBV20-1 and J is TRBJ2-1, with D perhaps TRBD2 (5 bases). V gave up 3 bases and J gave up 1 base, with 13 bases separating them. The CDR3 length is 15 residues. Germline CDR1 is DFQATT and CDR2 is SNEGSKA (reference sequence). For the CDR3, the DNA is TGCAGTGCTAGCTCTAGGACTGTGTCCTACAATGAGCAGTTCTTC. It codes for CSASSRTVSYNEQFF.

This clonotype has only one observation. A much more abundant neighbour one base away suggests this may be a read error. The chain couples TRBV6-1 to TRBJ2-5; 8 bases are a match to TRBD2. This CDR3 has 15 residues. The germline V gene has CDR1 MNHNS and CDR2 SASEGT. The ends lost 8 bases at V and 11 bases at J; junction bases unmatched: 19. The CDR3 DNA sequence: TGTGCCAGCTGGGGGTTAGCGGGAAACTACAATGAGCAGTACTTC. It codes for CASWGLAGNYNEQYF.

This clonotype appeared many times. This chain uses TRBV24-1 with TRBJ2-1; TRBD2 agrees at 12 bases. The CDR3 is 18 residues long. V was pared by 3 bases and J by 2 bases, with 7 bases of the junction left unmatched. CDR1 is KGHDR and CDR2 is SFDVKD in the germline V gene. CDR3 in DNA: TGTGCCACCAGTGATGCAAAAACTAGCGGGAGGACCTACAATGAGCAGTTCTTC. Amino acid sequence: CATSDAKTSGRTYNEQFF.

This clonotype has ten or more counts. V gene TRBV10-3 combines with J gene TRBJ1-5; D is undetermined. The CDR3 runs to 13 residues. In germline, CDR1 is ENHRY, CDR2 SYGVKD. V was trimmed by 7 bases and J by 3 bases, leaving 10 bases between them. The CDR3 region is CAITPGLNQPQHF. In DNA form, the CDR3 reads TGTGCCATCACTCCGGGCCTCAATCAGCCCCAGCATTTT.

This clonotype has just a few counts. This CDR3 is CASSLEGLTTDTQYF. CDR3 in DNA: TGCGCCAGCAGCTTAGAGGGACTAACAACAGATACGCAGTATTTT. The rearrangement joins TRBV5-1 to TRBJ2-3; 7 bases are shared with TRBD2. Germline CDR1 reads SGHRS; CDR2 reads YFSETQ. Trimming removed 2 bases from V and 3 bases from J; junction bases left unmatched: 6. This CDR3 contains 15 residues.

This clonotype occurred many times. The gene calls are TRBV28 and TRBJ2-7; TRBD2 might be the D (5 bases). This CDR3 comprises 14 residues. The V and J ends lost 6 bases and 0 bases respectively, with 12 bases between them. Germline lookup yields CDR1 MDHEN and CDR2 SYDVKM. CDR3 protein: CASSAPGFSYEQYF. The CDR3 nucleotides are TGTGCCAGCAGCGCTCCGGGATTCTCCTACGAGCAGTACTTC.

The chain couples TRBV27 to TRBJ2-7; D gene uncertain. The CDR3 contains 11 residues. Trimming took off 6 bases at V and 8 bases at J, with 11 bases between the two ends. Germline assignment: CDR1 MNHEY and CDR2 SMNVEV (reference sequence). CDR3 nucleotide sequence: TGTGCCAGCAGGGCCCTAGGGAAGCAGTACTTC. The encoded protein is CASRALGKQYF.

This clonotype occurred many times. This chain joins TRBV12-5 and TRBJ1-5; D ambiguous. This CDR3 is 15 amino acids long. V lost 0 bases and J lost 4, with 10 bases in between. Looked up from germline, CDR1 is LGHNT and CDR2 is FRNRAP. The CDR3 coding sequence is TGTGCTAGTGGTTTGGTACTTAACGGGAATCAGCCCCAGCATTTT. As protein: CASGLVLNGNQPQHF.

The V call is TRBV7-2, the J call TRBJ2-1; D is unclear. Trimming took off 5 bases at V and 5 bases at J, with 25 bases between the two ends. This CDR3 has 18 amino acids. Germline lookup yields CDR1 SGHTA and CDR2 FQGNSA. The CDR3 DNA sequence: TGTGCCAGCAGCCTATCCTGGCTTCAGTACATCGTAAACAATGAGCAGTTCTTC. Its translation is CASSLSWLQYIVNNEQFF.

Remarks on this clonotype: A clone one base away is much larger, so this may be a read error. The rearrangement links TRBV29-1 to TRBJ2-5; 11 nucleotides line up with TRBD2. Germline CDR1 SQVTM, CDR2 ANQGSEA. This CDR3 spans 14 amino acids. Trimming took 3 bases from V and 7 from J; bases not matched to a gene: 7. CDR3 sequence (DNA): TGCAGCGTTGATCTAGCGGGAGGATTAGGGACCCAGTACTTC. This sequence encodes CSVDLAGGLGTQYF.

This clonotype was seen repeatedly, ten times or more. The rearrangement joins TRBV18 to TRBJ2-1; TRBD2 agrees at 9 bases. Germline V gene data show CDR1 as KGHSH and CDR2 as LQKENI. V dropped 4 bases and J dropped 3; count of bases not matched to a gene: 4. The CDR3 is 15 residues long. The CDR3 reads CASSRRLAVYNEQFF. CDR3 coding DNA: TGTGCCAGCTCACGGCGACTAGCGGTCTACAATGAGCAGTTCTTC. The variable domain in full, completed from reference TRBV18 and TRBJ2-1, reads NAGVMQNPRHLVRRRGQEARLRCSPMKGHSHVYWYRQLPEEGLKFMVYLQKENIIDESGMPKERFSAEFPKEGPSILRIQQVVRGDSAAYFCASSRRLAVYNEQFFGPGTRLTVL.

V gene TRBV27 combines with J gene TRBJ2-6; weak D call: TRBD1 (8 bases). V lost 6 bases and J 5 bases, leaving 17 bases between the germline ends. Looked up from germline, CDR1 is MNHEY and CDR2 is SMNVEV (reference sequence). This CDR3 spans 16 amino acids. In DNA, the CDR3 is TGTGCCAGCAGCCCGGGAGGACAGGGATGGGCCAACGTCCTGACTTTC. This codes for CASSPGGQGWANVLTF.

This clonotype was recorded many times. The V gene is TRBV29-1, the J gene TRBJ2-1, with 9 bases aligning to TRBD2. The CDR3 is 15 amino acids. Trimming cost V 3 bases and J 8 bases; bases outside gene matches: 11. Germline V gives CDR1 SQVTM, CDR2 ANQGSEA. The CDR3 loop reads CSVDAAGGPSYEQFF. CDR3 DNA: TGCAGCGTTGACGCGGCGGGAGGGCCTAGCTATGAGCAGTTCTTC.

The chain links TRBV19 to TRBJ2-7, with D possibly being TRBD2 (5 bases). The CDR3 loop spans 14 amino acids. The germline CDR1 and CDR2 sequences are LNHDA and SQIVND (reference sequence). V lost 3 bases and J 3 bases, leaving 12 bases between the germline ends. CDR3 sequence reads: CASSMFPTNYEQYF. Written as DNA, the CDR3 is TGTGCCAGTAGTATGTTCCCGACTAACTACGAGCAGTACTTC.